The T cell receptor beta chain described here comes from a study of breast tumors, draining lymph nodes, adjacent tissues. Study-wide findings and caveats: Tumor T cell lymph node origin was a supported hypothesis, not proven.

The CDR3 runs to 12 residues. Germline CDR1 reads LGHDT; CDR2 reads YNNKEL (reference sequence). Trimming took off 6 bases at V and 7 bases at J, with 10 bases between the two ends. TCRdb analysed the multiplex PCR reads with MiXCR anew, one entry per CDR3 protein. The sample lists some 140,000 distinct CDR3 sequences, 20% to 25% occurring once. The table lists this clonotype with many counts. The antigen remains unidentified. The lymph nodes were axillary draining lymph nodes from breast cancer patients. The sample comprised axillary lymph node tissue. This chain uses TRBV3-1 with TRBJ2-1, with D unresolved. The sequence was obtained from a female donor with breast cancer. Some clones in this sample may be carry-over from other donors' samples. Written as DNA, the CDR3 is TGTGCCAGCAGTCGACTGGAAAATGAGCAGTTCTTC. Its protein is CASSRLENEQFF.